The 10 T cell receptor beta chains reported below all come from one sample, sequenced in a study of shared T cell receptors in the human thymus. Some clones are missing from TCRdb's copy, which holds only in-frame ones; the method was immunoSEQ multiplex PCR. The sample consists of about 710,000 clones, about 87% of them appearing once. The same specimen was also included in a second study, on human thymus T cells.

Sequencing was performed on thymocytes. The receptors were sampled from a boy younger than two with a congenital heart defect.

The gene calls are TRBV7-8 and TRBJ2-7, with D maybe TRBD1 (6 bases). The CDR3 runs 17 residues. CDR1 and CDR2 (germline): SGHVS, FQNEAQ. V was cut by 4 bases and J by 3 bases, with 22 bases left in between. This CDR3 is CASSSQGYRSRFYEQYF. The CDR3 DNA reads as TGTGCCAGCAGCTCCCAGGGGTACAGGAGTAGGTTCTACGAGCAGTACTTC. Based on the CDR3 plus reference TRBV7-8 and TRBJ2-7, the full variable domain is GAGVSQSPRYKVAKRGQDVALRCDPISGHVSLFWYQQALGQGPEFLTYFQNEAQLDKSGLPSDRFFAERPEGSVSTLKIQRTQQEDSAVYLCASSSQGYRSRFYEQYFGPGTRLTVT.

The chain employs TRBV19 and TRBJ1-2; TRBD1 might be the D (6 bases). V lost 3 bases and J 3 bases, leaving 14 bases between the germline ends. The CDR3 consists of 15 residues. CDR1 LNHDA and CDR2 SQIVND come from the germline V gene (reference sequence). CDR3 sequence (DNA): TGTGCCAGTAGTATCTTGAGGACAGAGTACTATGGCTACACCTTC. Translation gives CASSILRTEYYGYTF.

This chain connects TRBV18 to TRBJ2-1; D possibly corresponds to TRBD2 (6 bases). Deletions cut 1 base from V and 5 bases from J, with 15 bases between. CDR1 is KGHSH, CDR2 LQKENI, per germline. The CDR3 runs 16 residues. The DNA for the CDR3 is TGTGCCAGCTCACCACTGCGGTCTAGCGTTGACAATGAGCAGTTCTTC. It yields the protein CASSPLRSSVDNEQFF.

This chain links TRBV5-3 with TRBJ1-3; unclear D gene. TRBV5-3 is reported as an ORF; its role is uncertain. The V and J ends lost 4 bases and 4 bases respectively, with 15 bases between them. The CDR3 contains 15 residues. For the CDR3, the DNA is TGTGCCAGAAGCCGTGGGCCCCCAGACGGAAACACCATATATTTT. Translated, it gives CARSRGPPDGNTIYF.

This rearrangement joins TRBV1 to TRBJ1-1; the table gives TRBD1 as D, unverified against the DNA. TRBV1 is reported as a pseudogene. This CDR3 contains 15 residues. In nucleotides, the CDR3 is TGCACCAGCAGCCAGATCGACAGTGTGAACACTGAAGCTTTCTTT. It codes for CTSSQIDSVNTEAFF.

This clone was found once. The chain joins TRBV4-3 to TRBJ2-1, with TRBD2 matching 15 bases. CDR3 size: 21 residues. Germline V gene data show CDR1 as LGHNA and CDR2 as YSLEER. The trim removed 1 base at V and 1 base at J, leaving 11 bases unmatched. In DNA, the CDR3 is TGCGCCAGCAGCCAAGTATCCCGGACTAGCGGGGGGGCCAGGTCCTACAATGAGCAGTTCTTC. This codes for CASSQVSRTSGGARSYNEQFF.

This sequence joins TRBV21-1 and TRBJ1-2. TRBV21-1 is shown as a pseudogene. The CDR3 runs 15 residues. The CDR3 sequence: CASSKLLGSNYGYTF. The CDR3 DNA is TGTGCCAGCAGCAAACTCCTAGGATCGAACTATGGCTACACCTTC.

The chain is built from TRBV6-5 and TRBJ2-7, with TRBD2 as a possible D gene (5 bases). Germline V gene lookup returns CDR1 MNHEY and CDR2 SVGAGI. V was cut by 5 bases and J by 6 bases, with 17 bases left in between. This CDR3 comprises 14 residues. The CDR3 DNA sequence: TGTGCCAGCAGTACCAAGGTCCTTGGAGGCGAGCAGTACTTC. It translates to CASSTKVLGGEQYF.

Concerning this clone itself: Other DNA sequences within the sample encode an identical CDR3. The rearrangement links TRBV4-1 to TRBJ1-1; D might be TRBD1 (5 bases). The CDR3 is 15 amino acids. Per germline, CDR1 MGHRA and CDR2 YSYEKL. Trimming took 0 bases from V and 1 from J, leaving 9 bases between them. DNA of the CDR3: TGCGCCAGCAGCCAAGATTTGGGGGGGAACACTGAAGCTTTCTTT. Translated, it gives CASSQDLGGNTEAFF.

The chain has TRBV27 and TRBJ2-7; possibly TRBD2 for D (5 bases). V gave up 4 bases and J gave up 5 bases, with 27 bases separating them. Germline assignment: CDR1 MNHEY and CDR2 SMNVEV (reference sequence). CDR3 size: 18 residues. In nucleotides, the CDR3 is TGTGCCAGCAGTTCCTCGGGTAGACTCGGAGGTCCTTTCGACGAGCAGTACTTC. Protein product: CASSSSGRLGGPFDEQYF.